Sequencing of this T cell receptor (beta chain) was carried out in a study of blood T cell repertoires in COVID-19. At the level of the study: The study drew acute and convalescent COVID-19 samples from the United States, Italy and Spain. T cells, B-cell-depleted T cells, or PBMCs supplied cDNA or gDNA.

A note on this clone: Other nucleotide sequences in the sample specify the same CDR3.

CDR1 is SGHRS and CDR2 is YFSETQ in the germline V gene. The V segment lost 4 bases and the J segment 0 bases; nucleotides outside the gene matches: 2. The CDR3 consists of 14 residues. Study processing details: Amplification with reference gene primers provided the estimates of nucleated cell counts. TCRdb's copy holds only in-frame clones and misses some; the assay was immunoSEQ multiplex PCR. From that table come the V and J calls and clone size; the DNA was used to work out D and trimming. The data hold approximately 210,000 clones, with 84% observed a single time. The chain is built from TRBV5-1 and TRBJ1-2, with 8 bases that match TRBD1. The source material was peripheral blood. The clonotype originates from a woman at least 80 years old with COVID-19, enrolled during active disease. For the CDR3, the DNA is TGCGCCAGCAGCCCGGACAGGGCTAACTATGGCTACACCTTC. Residues: CASSPDRANYGYTF. Complete variable domain (other parts from reference TRBV5-1 and TRBJ1-2): KAGVTQTPRYLIKTRGQQVTLSCSPISGHRSVSWYQQTPGQGLQFLFEYFSETQRNKGNFPGRFSGRQFSNSRSEMNVSTLELGDSALYLCASSPDRANYGYTFGSGTRLTVV.